The 28 T cell receptor beta chains below come from one sample, sequenced in a study of cytomegalovirus exposure and HLA in healthy donors. It was with 60 Vbeta and 13 Jbeta primers that the PCR ran. Clones were sequenced by immunoSEQ multiplex PCR, and TCRdb holds only the in-frame ones, with some missing. The table includes 100,000 to 150,000 clones, roughly 79% detected once. Material: PBMCs. The receptors were sampled from a woman between 45 and 60 years old in good health and CMV-seronegative.

The chain employs TRBV7-8 and TRBJ1-2, with 8 bases fitting TRBD1. CDR3 length equals 16 residues. Trimming at V came to 1 base and at J to 7 bases, leaving 11 bases not matched to a gene. The germline V gene encodes CDR1 SGHVS and CDR2 FQNEAQ. CDR3 DNA sequence: TGTGCCAGCAGCTTAGAGGGGGTCCCGGGACAGGTTGGCTACACCTTC. Protein product: CASSLEGVPGQVGYTF.

V gene TRBV7-2 combines with J gene TRBJ2-2; TRBD2 agrees at 11 bases. Germline V gene lookup returns CDR1 SGHTA and CDR2 FQGNSA. The CDR3 spans 19 residues. V lost 0 bases to trimming and J lost 8 bases; unmatched junction nucleotides: 14. Here the CDR3 DNA reads TGTGCCAGCAGCTTAGCGGGGGCTAGCGGGAGGCCGAGGCGGGGGGAGCTGTTTTTT. Translating it yields CASSLAGASGRPRRGELFF.

This rearrangement joins TRBV5-4 to TRBJ2-6; 8 bases agree with TRBD1. The CDR3 has 18 amino acids. The V and J ends lost 5 bases and 2 bases, in that order; junction bases with no gene match: 12. Germline lookup yields CDR1 SGHNT and CDR2 YYREEE (reference sequence). The CDR3, as DNA: TGTGCCAGCAGACCTGGACAGGGCAGAGATCCTGGGGCCAACGTCCTGACTTTC. This codes for CASRPGQGRDPGANVLTF.

V usage is TRBV7-8 and J usage is TRBJ2-7; 9 positions agree with TRBD2. With V trimmed by 0 bases and J by 3 bases, 6 bases remained unmatched. Looked up from germline, CDR1 is SGHVS and CDR2 is FQNEAQ. This CDR3 comprises 16 residues. CDR3 amino acids: CASSLADSGSLYEQYF. CDR3 coding DNA: TGTGCCAGCAGCTTAGCTGATAGCGGGAGTCTCTACGAGCAGTACTTC.

This clone was counted between two and nine times. V usage is TRBV27 and J usage is TRBJ2-7, with 10 bases matching TRBD2. CDR1 and CDR2 from the germline V gene are MNHEY and SMNVEV (reference sequence). This CDR3 is built from 14 residues. With 0 bases clipped from V and 4 bases from J, the junction kept 0 bases outside the gene matches. The CDR3 sequence: CASSLSSGGYEQYV. The CDR3 DNA sequence: TGTGCCAGCAGTTTATCTAGCGGGGGGTACGAGCAGTACGTC.

CDR3 amino acids: CASSGGAGNNEKLFF. Here the CDR3 DNA reads TGCGCCAGCAGCGGGGGCGCAGGGAATAATGAAAAACTGTTTTTT. The gene calls are TRBV5-1 and TRBJ1-4, with D tentatively TRBD1 (6 bases). Germline CDR1 and CDR2: SGHRS and YFSETQ. This CDR3 contains 15 residues. V lost 4 bases and J lost 4, with 14 bases in between.

The chain carries TRBV9 and TRBJ2-7, with a weak D call TRBD1 (7 bases). This CDR3 has 14 residues. V lost 3 bases to trimming and J lost 2 bases, with 12 bases between them. Germline V CDR1 and CDR2: SGDLS, YYNGEE. This CDR3 reads CASSGGTETYEQYF. The CDR3, as DNA: TGTGCCAGCAGCGGCGGGACAGAGACCTACGAGCAGTACTTC. Using reference TRBV9 and TRBJ2-7 for the parts outside the CDR3, the full variable domain is DSGVTQTPKHLITATGQRVTLRCSPRSGDLSVYWYQQSLDQGLQFLIQYYNGEERAKGNILERFSAQQFPDLHSELNLSSLELGDSALYFCASSGGTETYEQYFGPGTRLTVT.

The chain employs TRBV5-1 and TRBJ2-5, with 9 bases aligning to TRBD2. Germline assignment: CDR1 SGHRS and CDR2 YFSETQ. V dropped 1 base and J dropped 2; count of bases not matched to a gene: 3. This CDR3 has 15 amino acids. The CDR3 loop reads CASSLHAGGQETQYF. CDR3 DNA: TGCGCCAGCAGCTTGCATGCGGGAGGGCAAGAGACCCAGTACTTC. Full variable domain (missing parts from reference TRBV5-1 and TRBJ2-5): KAGVTQTPRYLIKTRGQQVTLSCSPISGHRSVSWYQQTPGQGLQFLFEYFSETQRNKGNFPGRFSGRQFSNSRSEMNVSTLELGDSALYLCASSLHAGGQETQYFGPGTRLLVL.

V and J are TRBV7-9 and TRBJ2-3; 9 bases fit TRBD2. There are 17 residues in the CDR3. J gave up 2 bases and V 7 bases, and 13 bases lay outside the gene matches. The germline V gene has CDR1 SEHNR and CDR2 FQNEAQ (reference sequence). The CDR3 protein is CASTVGLAGHSTDTQYF. In nucleotides, the CDR3 is TGTGCCAGCACCGTGGGTCTAGCGGGGCACTCCACAGATACGCAGTATTTT.

The V gene is TRBV6-5, the J gene TRBJ1-5; the match to TRBD1 covers 8 bases. This CDR3 region has 15 residues. After removal of 5 bases from V and 5 bases from J, the junction contained 8 bases not matched to a gene. Per germline, CDR1 MNHEY and CDR2 SVGAGI. The CDR3 spells CASSLLGTGHQPQHF. The CDR3 DNA reads as TGTGCCAGCAGTCTACTCGGGACAGGACATCAGCCCCAGCATTTT.

The chain is built from TRBV5-1 and TRBJ2-3; TRBD1 matches at 9 bases. V trimming: 3 bases; J trimming: 6 bases; junction bases outside the gene matches: 5. The CDR3 has 14 amino acids. Germline loops: CDR1 SGHRS, CDR2 YFSETQ. CDR3 region: CASSWDRVGDTQYF. The CDR3, as DNA: TGCGCCAGCAGCTGGGACAGGGTAGGCGATACGCAGTATTTT. The whole variable domain, remainder taken from reference TRBV5-1 and TRBJ2-3, is KAGVTQTPRYLIKTRGQQVTLSCSPISGHRSVSWYQQTPGQGLQFLFEYFSETQRNKGNFPGRFSGRQFSNSRSEMNVSTLELGDSALYLCASSWDRVGDTQYFGPGTRLTVL.

The chain is built from TRBV6-1 and TRBJ1-5, with unresolved D. Between the trimmed V and J ends, which lost 7 bases and 2 bases, there was a span of 15 bases. From germline, CDR1 is MNHNS and CDR2 SASEGT. The CDR3 length is 15 residues. CDR3 amino acids: CASMPPKEGNQPQHF. The CDR3 nucleotides read TGTGCCAGCATGCCTCCTAAGGAGGGCAATCAGCCCCAGCATTTT.

The rearrangement joins TRBV19 to TRBJ2-7, with TRBD1 matching over 8 bases. This CDR3 region has 12 residues. V trimming: 5 bases; J trimming: 6 bases; junction bases outside the gene matches: 3. CDR1 is LNHDA and CDR2 is SQIVND in the germline V gene (reference sequence). The CDR3 sequence: CASSLRGLEQYF. Here the CDR3 DNA reads TGTGCCAGTAGTCTCAGGGGGCTCGAGCAGTACTTC.

This clone turned up a few times. The chain links TRBV6-1 to TRBJ1-5; D is unclear. The V and J ends lost 8 bases and 4 bases respectively, with 15 bases between them. Germline V gene sequence: CDR1 MNHNS, CDR2 SASEGT. The CDR3 is 14 residues long. CDR3 nucleotides: TGTGCCAGCCACAGAGGGTTAGGGAATCAGCCCCAGCATTTT. This translates into CASHRGLGNQPQHF.

This chain links TRBV7-2 with TRBJ1-5; D possibly corresponds to TRBD1 (6 bases). This CDR3 has 16 amino acids. Per the germline V gene, CDR1 is SGHTA and CDR2 is FQGNSA. The V end was cut by 4 bases, the J end by 2 bases, with 15 bases between. CDR3 in DNA: TGTGCCAGCAGCTCGACAGGCGGTTCTGGCAATCAGCCCCAGCATTTT. Translated, it gives CASSSTGGSGNQPQHF. Full variable domain (rest looked up from reference TRBV7-2 and TRBJ1-5): GAGVSQSPSNKVTEKGKDVELRCDPISGHTALYWYRQSLGQGLEFLIYFQGNSAPDKSGLPSDRFSAERTGGSVSTLTIQRTQQEDSAVYLCASSSTGGSGNQPQHFGDGTRLSIL.

V is TRBV30 and J is TRBJ1-3; the D gene is possibly TRBD1 (6 bases). The CDR3 totals 15 residues. V lost 2 bases and J lost 4, with 15 bases in between. Germline CDR1 GTSNPN, CDR2 SVGIG (reference sequence). The CDR3 region is CAWSTDRLPGNTIYF. For the CDR3, the DNA is TGTGCCTGGAGTACGGACAGACTCCCGGGAAACACCATATATTTT.

The rearrangement uses TRBV6-6 and TRBJ1-2; a weak D match, TRBD1 (6 bases). CDR1 MNHNY and CDR2 SVGAGI come from the germline V gene (reference sequence). This CDR3 comprises 15 residues. V shed 0 bases and J shed 8 bases, with 16 bases lying between them. CDR3 region: CASSYSTGAGGGYTF. DNA of the CDR3: TGTGCCAGCAGTTACTCGACGGGGGCCGGGGGGGGCTACACCTTC.

The count of this clone is one. V usage is TRBV30 and J usage is TRBJ2-2; 7 bases map to TRBD2. Trimming took 1 base from V and 3 from J; bases not matched to a gene: 5. In germline, CDR1 is GTSNPN, CDR2 SVGIG (reference sequence). The CDR3 is 15 residues long. CDR3 residues: CAWSGGSGYTGELFF. The CDR3, as DNA: TGTGCCTGGAGTGGGGGTAGCGGGTACACCGGGGAGCTGTTTTTT.

The chain carries TRBV7-9 and TRBJ2-3; 8 bases agree with TRBD2. V shed 5 bases, J shed 0 bases, and the junction held 4 bases outside the gene matches. Germline V gene data show CDR1 as SEHNR and CDR2 as FQNEAQ (reference sequence). The CDR3 length is 15 residues. The CDR3 loop is CASSRASGSTDTQYF. The CDR3 DNA reads TGTGCCAGCAGCCGCGCTAGCGGGAGCACAGATACGCAGTATTTT. The variable domain in full, with the rest retrieved from reference TRBV7-9 and TRBJ2-3, is DTGVSQNPRHKITKRGQNVTFRCDPISEHNRLYWYRQTLGQGPEFLTYFQNEAQLEKSRLLSDRFSAERPKGSFSTLEIQRTEQGDSAMYLCASSRASGSTDTQYFGPGTRLTVL.

J is TRBJ1-2 and V is TRBV28; no clear D gene. Trimming left V 7 bases short and J 7 bases short, with 22 bases between. Germline lookup yields CDR1 MDHEN and CDR2 SYDVKM. This CDR3 comprises 15 residues. The CDR3 region has the DNA TGTGCCAGCACCACCCAGATTAGGCCGGGTGGTGGCTACACCTTC. It specifies CASTTQIRPGGGYTF.

This chain links TRBV18 with TRBJ2-3; weak D call: TRBD2 (6 bases). V lost 2 bases and J 0 bases, leaving 9 bases between the germline ends. The CDR3 is made up of 15 amino acids. The germline CDR1 and CDR2 sequences are KGHSH and LQKENI. In DNA form, the CDR3 reads TGTGCCAGCTCACCAATAAGCGGGAGCACAGATACGCAGTATTTT. Protein: CASSPISGSTDTQYF.

CDR3 amino acids: CAWSGKGARATWEQFF. CDR3 DNA sequence: TGTGCCTGGTCCGGAAAAGGGGCCCGGGCCACATGGGAGCAGTTCTTC. The chain uses TRBV30 and TRBJ2-1; TRBD1 might be the D (5 bases). CDR3 length equals 16 residues. The germline CDR1 and CDR2 sequences are GTSNPN and SVGIG (reference sequence). Trimming cost V 5 bases and J 10 bases, with 27 bases left between them.

The gene calls are TRBV6-1 and TRBJ2-7; 7 bases fit TRBD1. Losses at the gene ends were 0 bases for V and 6 bases for J; bases not matched to a gene: 11. The CDR3 has 16 amino acids. Germline V lookup: CDR1 MNHNS, CDR2 SASEGT. The CDR3 DNA sequence: TGTGCCAGCAGTGAAGCGCTAAGTTGGACAGGCCTCGAGCAGTACGTC. Protein: CASSEALSWTGLEQYV.

The sample holds a few counts of this clone. This rearrangement joins TRBV5-6 to TRBJ2-1, with D uncertain. V lost 0 bases to trimming and J lost 3 bases, with 10 bases between them. The CDR3 has 15 residues. The germline gives CDR1 SGHDT, CDR2 YYEEEE. CDR3 DNA sequence: TGTGCCAGCAGCTTGGTGGCGGAAAACTACAATGAGCAGTTCTTC. It translates to CASSLVAENYNEQFF.

The V and J genes are TRBV5-4 and TRBJ2-7; the match to TRBD2 covers 16 bases. Per the germline V gene, CDR1 is SGHNT and CDR2 is YYREEE (reference sequence). With 4 bases clipped from V and 7 bases from J, the junction kept 11 bases outside the gene matches. The CDR3 is 17 residues long. The CDR3 sequence: CASSPGTSGRAMVEQYF. The CDR3 DNA is TGTGCCAGCAGCCCCGGGACTAGCGGGAGGGCCATGGTTGAGCAGTACTTC.

V usage is TRBV6-1 and J usage is TRBJ1-5; D is uncertain. CDR3 length: 14 residues. Trimming shortened V by 7 bases and J by 0 bases, and 10 bases separated the two germline ends. Germline values: CDR1 MNHNS, CDR2 SASEGT. The CDR3 sequence is CASTPIDSNQPQHF. CDR3 coding DNA: TGTGCCAGCACCCCGATAGATAGCAATCAGCCCCAGCATTTT.

The V call is TRBV10-1, the J call TRBJ2-7; the D gene is possibly TRBD1 (6 bases). Per the germline V gene, CDR1 is WNHNN and CDR2 is SYGVQD (reference sequence). The CDR3 has 15 amino acids. Trimming cost V 7 bases and J 0 bases, with 16 bases left between them. CDR3 nucleotides: TGCGCCAGCAAGGAATGGGGGCCGAGCTCCTACGAGCAGTACGTC. Its translation is CASKEWGPSSYEQYV.

J is TRBJ2-7 and V is TRBV19, with D possibly TRBD1 on 6 matching bases. Per the germline V gene, CDR1 is LNHDA and CDR2 is SQIVND (reference sequence). Trimming took 1 base from V and 2 from J, leaving 9 bases between them. This CDR3 contains 14 residues. The CDR3 DNA follows: TGTGCCAGTAGTATAGGGCAGGGGACCTACGAGCAGTACTTC. This encodes CASSIGQGTYEQYF. Variable domain in full (rest from reference TRBV19 and TRBJ2-7): DGGITQSPKYLFRKEGQNVTLSCEQNLNHDAMYWYRQDPGQGLRLIYYSQIVNDFQKGDIAEGYSVSREKKESFPLTVTSAQKNPTAFYLCASSIGQGTYEQYFGPGTRLTVT.